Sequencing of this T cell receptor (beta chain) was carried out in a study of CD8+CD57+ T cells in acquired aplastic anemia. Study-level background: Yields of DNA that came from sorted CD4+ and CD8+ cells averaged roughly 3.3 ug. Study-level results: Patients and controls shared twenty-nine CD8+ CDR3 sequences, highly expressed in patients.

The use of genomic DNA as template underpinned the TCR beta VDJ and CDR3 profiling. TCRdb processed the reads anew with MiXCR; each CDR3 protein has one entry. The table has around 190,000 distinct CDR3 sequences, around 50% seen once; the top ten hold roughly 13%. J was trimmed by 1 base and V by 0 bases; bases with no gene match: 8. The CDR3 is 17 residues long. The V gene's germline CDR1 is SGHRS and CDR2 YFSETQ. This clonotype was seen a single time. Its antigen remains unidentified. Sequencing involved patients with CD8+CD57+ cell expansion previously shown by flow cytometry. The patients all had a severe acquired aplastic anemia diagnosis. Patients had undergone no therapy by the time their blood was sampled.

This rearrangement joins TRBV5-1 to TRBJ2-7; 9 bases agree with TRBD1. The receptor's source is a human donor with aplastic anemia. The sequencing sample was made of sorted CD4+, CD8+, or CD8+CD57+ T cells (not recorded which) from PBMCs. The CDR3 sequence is CASSLDPVGQGSYEQYF. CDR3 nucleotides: TGCGCCAGCAGCTTGGATCCGGTGGGACAGGGTTCCTACGAGCAGTACTTC.